These T cell receptor beta chains were read from a single sample in a study of cytomegalovirus exposure and HLA in healthy donors. Method: immunoSEQ multiplex PCR; TCRdb's copy keeps in-frame clones and lacks some. The sample has about 76,000 clones; under 85% are singletons. Sequenced: PBMCs. These receptors all come from a woman aged 40 to 55 in good health and CMV-seropositive. The CDR3 runs from the conserved cysteine through the conserved F or W. A D gene is named only where the DNA matches it firmly. Some rows have no size entry. The others give once, few or many, or a class for an expanded clone.

>TRBJ1-5|TRBD1|NA|TRBV7-9
TGTGCCAGCAGCCCAGGACAGGGTTGGCAGCCCCAGCATTTT
CASSPGQGWQPQHF
>TRBJ2-4|TRBD1|NA|TRBV18
TGTGCCAGCTCACTGGACAGGGTTATAGCCAAAAACATTCAGTACTTC
CASSLDRVIAKNIQYF
>TRBJ1-2|TRBD1|NA|TRBV30
TGTGCCTGGAGGACTCAGGGGGCGCGAGGCTACACCTTC
CAWRTQGARGYTF
>TRBJ2-1|TRBD2|once|TRBV14
TGTGCCAGCAGCGCAACTAGCGGGTACTCCTACAATGAGCAGTTCTTC
CASSATSGYSYNEQFF
>TRBJ1-5|TRBD1|NA|TRBV4-1
TGCGCCAGCAGCCAAGAGGACAGGGCCCGTCAGCCCCAGCATTTT
CASSQEDRARQPQHF
>TRBJ1-2|TRBD1|NA|TRBV28
TGTGCCAGCAGAGCGACAGGGGGCGGGAGAGTAGGCTACACCTTC
CASRATGGGRVGYTF
>TRBJ2-3|NA|NA|TRBV30
TGTGCCTGGACAGGGGCGTTCACAGATACGCAGTATTTT
CAWTGAFTDTQYF
>TRBJ1-5|TRBD1|NA|TRBV4-2
TGTGCCAGCAGCCAAGATCCCGGACAGGGAAATCAGCCCCAGCATTTT
CASSQDPGQGNQPQHF
>TRBJ1-2|NA|once|TRBV7-9
TGTGCCAGCAGCTTGGACAGCTTAAACTATGGCTACACCTTC
CASSLDSLNYGYTF
>TRBJ1-3|NA|NA|TRBV27
TGTGCCAGCAGTTTGAGTGGAAACACCATATATTTT
CASSLSGNTIYF
>TRBJ1-3|NA|once|TRBV28
TGTGCCAGCAGCGAGCAGGGTCCGTCCATATATTTT
CASSEQGPSIYF
>TRBJ2-1|NA|once|TRBV9
TGTGCCAGCAGCGTAATGGGCGGCGGGGGCGGGACGACGCAGTTCTTC
CASSVMGGGGGTTQFF
>TRBJ2-5|TRBD2|NA|TRBV6-5
TGTGCCAGCAGTTGGGGACTAGCGGACCAAGAGACCCAGTACTTC
CASSWGLADQETQYF
>TRBJ2-3|NA|NA|TRBV5-1
TGCGCCAGCAGCCCAGCGTTCGGAAGCCGTGGGACAGATACGCAGTATTTT
CASSPAFGSRGTDTQYF
>TRBJ2-7|NA|NA|TRBV18
TGTGCCAGCTCACTTGGGGCGCAGACCTACGAGCAGTACTTC
CASSLGAQTYEQYF
>TRBJ1-1|NA|many|TRBV2
TGTGCCAGCAGTGTCCTGACAGGCTCTGAAGCTTTCTTT
CASSVLTGSEAFF
>TRBJ2-7|NA|NA|TRBV19
TGTGCCAGTACCACGGCGGGGGCGAGAGAGCAGTACTTC
CASTTAGAREQYF
>TRBJ1-1|NA|few|TRBV19
TGTGCCAGTAGCAATTACAGGGCTGGCACTGAAGCTTTCTTT
CASSNYRAGTEAFF
>TRBJ2-5|NA|once|TRBV30
TGTGCCTTACGGCCGGGGGAACGAGAGACCCAGTACTTC
CALRPGERETQYF
>TRBJ1-2|NA|NA|TRBV6-5
TGTGCCAGCAGTCCTCTATCAGGGGGCTACACCTTC
CASSPLSGGYTF
>TRBJ1-1|NA|once|TRBV28
TGTGCCAGCAGTTTCCTTTACGAGGCAGCCTTGAACACTGAAGCTTTCTTT
CASSFLYEAALNTEAFF
>TRBJ1-1|TRBD1|few|TRBV29-1
TGCAGCGTAAGGACAGGGGGGGAGACTGAAGCTTTCTTT
CSVRTGGETEAFF